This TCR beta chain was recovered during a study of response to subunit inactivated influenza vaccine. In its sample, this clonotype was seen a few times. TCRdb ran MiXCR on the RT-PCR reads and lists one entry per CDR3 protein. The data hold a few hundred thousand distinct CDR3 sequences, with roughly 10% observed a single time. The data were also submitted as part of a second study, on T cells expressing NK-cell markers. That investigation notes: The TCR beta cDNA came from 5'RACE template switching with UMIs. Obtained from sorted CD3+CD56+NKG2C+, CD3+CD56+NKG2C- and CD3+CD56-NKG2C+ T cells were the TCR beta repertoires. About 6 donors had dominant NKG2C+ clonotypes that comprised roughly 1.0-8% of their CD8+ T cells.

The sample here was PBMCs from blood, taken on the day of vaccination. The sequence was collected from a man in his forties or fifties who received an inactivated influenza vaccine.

The DNA for the CDR3 is TGCGCCAGCAGCCAAGCCAGGGTAGGAGAGACCCAGTACTTC. Translation gives CASSQARVGETQYF. The V gene is TRBV5-1, the J gene TRBJ2-5, with D possibly TRBD1 on 5 matching bases. The V end was cut by 4 bases, the J end by 4 bases, with 14 bases between. This CDR3 comprises 14 residues. The germline CDR1 and CDR2 sequences are SGHRS and YFSETQ.